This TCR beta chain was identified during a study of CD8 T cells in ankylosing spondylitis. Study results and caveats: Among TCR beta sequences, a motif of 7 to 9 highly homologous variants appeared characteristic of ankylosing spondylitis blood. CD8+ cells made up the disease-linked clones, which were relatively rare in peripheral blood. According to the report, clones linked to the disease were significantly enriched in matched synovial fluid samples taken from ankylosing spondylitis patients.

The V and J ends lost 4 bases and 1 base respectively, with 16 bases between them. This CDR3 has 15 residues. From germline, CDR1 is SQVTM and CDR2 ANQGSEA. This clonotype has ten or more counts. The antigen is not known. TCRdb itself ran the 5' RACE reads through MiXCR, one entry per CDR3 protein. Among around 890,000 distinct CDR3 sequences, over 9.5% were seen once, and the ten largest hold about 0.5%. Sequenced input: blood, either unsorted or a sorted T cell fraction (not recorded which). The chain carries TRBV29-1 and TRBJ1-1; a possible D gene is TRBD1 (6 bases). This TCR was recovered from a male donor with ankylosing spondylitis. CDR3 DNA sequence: TGCAGCGTTGGAGGCGAGGGGACACAGAACACTGAAGCTTTCTTT. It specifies CSVGGEGTQNTEAFF.